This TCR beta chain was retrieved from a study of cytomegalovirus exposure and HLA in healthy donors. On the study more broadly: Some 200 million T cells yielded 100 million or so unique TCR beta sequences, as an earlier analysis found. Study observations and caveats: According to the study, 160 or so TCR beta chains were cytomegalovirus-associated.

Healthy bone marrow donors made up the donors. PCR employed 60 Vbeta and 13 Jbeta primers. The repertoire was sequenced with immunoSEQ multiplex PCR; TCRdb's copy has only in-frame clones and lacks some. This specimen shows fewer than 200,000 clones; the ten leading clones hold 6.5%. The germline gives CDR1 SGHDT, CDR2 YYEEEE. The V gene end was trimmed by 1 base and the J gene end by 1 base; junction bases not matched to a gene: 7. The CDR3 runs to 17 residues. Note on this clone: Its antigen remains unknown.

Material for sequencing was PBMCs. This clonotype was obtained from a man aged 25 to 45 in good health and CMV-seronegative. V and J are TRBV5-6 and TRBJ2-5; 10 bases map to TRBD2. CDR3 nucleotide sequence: TGTGCCAGCAGCTTGCTACTAGCGGGAAGAAGCCAAGAGACCCAGTACTTC. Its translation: CASSLLLAGRSQETQYF.